This entry lists 9 T cell receptor beta chains sequenced from one sample in a study of OX40 agonist ivuxolimab in advanced cancers. Assay: immunoSEQ multiplex PCR; the TCRdb copy retains only in-frame clones and omits some. This table has 60,000 to 65,000 clones, 91% appearing once. The sample was CD4+ or CD8+ T cells sorted from blood, taken in a trial of the OX40 agonist ivuxolimab. The receptors were sampled from an adult with an advanced solid tumor such as melanoma, head and neck, liver or kidney cancer.

This chain joins TRBV19 and TRBJ2-1; D might be TRBD2 (6 bases). This CDR3 comprises 13 residues. Trimming pared 3 bases from V and 7 bases from J, leaving 10 bases between. Germline CDR1 is LNHDA and CDR2 is SQIVND (reference sequence). CDR3 coding DNA: TGTGCCAGTAGTATGGCGGGATTGAATGAGCAGTTCTTC. It specifies CASSMAGLNEQFF.

J is TRBJ2-5 and V is TRBV13, with D perhaps matching TRBD2 (5 bases). The CDR3 length is 13 residues. Germline CDR1 reads PRHDT; CDR2 reads FYEKMQ (reference sequence). Trimming took 5 bases from V and 3 from J, leaving 10 bases between them. CDR3 nucleotide sequence: TGTGCCAGCAGCGCACTAGACAAAGAGACCCAGTACTTC. It is translated as CASSALDKETQYF.

This clone was counted only a few times. The chain has TRBV15 and TRBJ2-1, with 14 bases fitting TRBD2. This CDR3 contains 17 residues. V shed 8 bases and J 5 bases; nucleotides not matched to a gene: 11. Germline V gives CDR1 LNHNV, CDR2 YYDKDF (reference sequence). The CDR3: CATGTIRGLAGDNEQFF. The CDR3, as DNA: TGTGCCACCGGGACTATTCGGGGACTAGCGGGAGACAATGAGCAGTTCTTC.

The chain links TRBV19 to TRBJ1-2; TRBD1 is a possible D gene (5 bases). CDR1 LNHDA and CDR2 SQIVND come from the germline V gene (reference sequence). V lost 7 bases to trimming and J lost 2 bases, with 8 bases between them. This CDR3 spans 12 amino acids. The CDR3 nucleotides read TGTGCCAGTATCCGGGGCAACTATGGCTACACCTTC. Translating gives CASIRGNYGYTF.

The J gene is TRBJ2-5, the V gene TRBV11-3; D may match TRBD1 or TRBD2 (5 bases each). V gave up 4 bases and J gave up 3 bases, with 12 bases separating them. Germline-derived CDR1 and CDR2 are SGHNT and YENEEA. This CDR3 region has 14 residues. In nucleotides, the CDR3 is TGTGCCAGCAGCTCCCCGGTGGGGGAAGAGACCCAGTACTTC. Its protein product is CASSSPVGEETQYF.

In nucleotides, the CDR3 is TGTGCCAGCAGAAAACTAGCGGGAGAGACTGTCAATGAGCAGTTCTTC. This encodes CASRKLAGETVNEQFF. The V gene is TRBV6-6, the J gene TRBJ2-1; 11 bases map to TRBD2. V gave up 6 bases and J gave up 6 bases; unmatched junction bases: 10. The CDR3 consists of 16 residues. Looked up from germline, CDR1 is MNHNY and CDR2 is SVGAGI (reference sequence).

The chain employs TRBV6-5 and TRBJ2-3, with TRBD1 as a possible D gene (5 bases). The CDR3 extends over 14 amino acids. Trimming removed 5 bases from V and 1 base from J, with 10 bases in between. Germline values: CDR1 MNHEY, CDR2 SVGAGI. The DNA of the CDR3 is TGTGCCAGCAGTACTGACAGACGCACAGATACGCAGTATTTT. It translates to CASSTDRRTDTQYF.

V and J are TRBV6-1 and TRBJ1-2; D may be TRBD1 (6 bases). Per germline, CDR1 MNHNS and CDR2 SASEGT. CDR3 length: 14 residues. V was pared by 0 bases and J by 8 bases, with 13 bases between. CDR3 loop: CASSEATGLGGYTF. CDR3 DNA sequence: TGTGCCAGCAGTGAAGCGACAGGTCTGGGCGGCTACACCTTC.

The rearrangement links TRBV7-9 to TRBJ2-1; 11 nucleotides match TRBD1. This CDR3 is built from 18 residues. In germline, CDR1 is SEHNR, CDR2 FQNEAQ (reference sequence). The trim removed 1 base at V and 4 bases at J, leaving 9 bases unmatched. DNA of the CDR3: TGTGCCAGCAGCTTAGACACCGGGACAGGGGGTAGGTACAATGAGCAGTTCTTC. This encodes CASSLDTGTGGRYNEQFF. The full variable domain, in which reference TRBV7-9 and TRBJ2-1 provide the parts outside the CDR3, is DTGVSQNPRHKITKRGQNVTFRCDPISEHNRLYWYRQTLGQGPEFLTYFQNEAQLEKSRLLSDRFSAERPKGSFSTLEIQRTEQGDSAMYLCASSLDTGTGGRYNEQFFGPGTRLTVL.